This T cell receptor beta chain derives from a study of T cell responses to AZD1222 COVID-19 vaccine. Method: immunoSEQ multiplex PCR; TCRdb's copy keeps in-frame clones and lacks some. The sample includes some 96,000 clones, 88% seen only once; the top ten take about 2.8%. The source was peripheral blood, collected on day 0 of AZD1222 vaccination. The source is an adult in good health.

CDR3 loop: CASSLGVLIETQYF. DNA of the CDR3: TGTGCCAGCAGCTTGGGAGTTCTTATAGAGACCCAGTACTTC. The chain has TRBV5-6 and TRBJ2-5; D unclear. The CDR3 loop spans 14 amino acids. Germline V gene sequence: CDR1 SGHDT, CDR2 YYEEEE. Trimming stripped 0 bases from V and 4 bases from J, with 10 bases between.